Shown below are 10 T cell receptor beta chains from a single sample sequenced in a study of OX40 agonist ivuxolimab in advanced cancers. Sequenced by immunoSEQ multiplex PCR; TCRdb stores in-frame clones only, minus some. This sample carries fewer than 80,000 clones, approximately 80% of them seen once, and the ten largest clones take 5% to 7%. The sample in question was CD4+ or CD8+ T cells sorted from blood, obtained in a trial of the OX40 agonist ivuxolimab. The receptors shown here come from an adult with an advanced solid tumor such as melanoma, head and neck, liver or kidney cancer.

J is TRBJ2-7 and V is TRBV28; D unresolved. The V end was cut by 5 bases, the J end by 4 bases, with 6 bases between. This CDR3 has 11 amino acids. Germline CDR1 MDHEN, CDR2 SYDVKM. CDR3 in DNA: TGTGCCAGCAGTCCAAAATACGAGCAGTACTTC. Residues: CASSPKYEQYF.

The gene calls are TRBV28 and TRBJ2-7; D may be TRBD2 (6 bases). This CDR3 has 12 residues. The V end lost 1 base, the J end lost 9 bases, and 10 bases lay between the germline ends. The germline V gene encodes CDR1 MDHEN and CDR2 SYDVKM. The CDR3 loop reads CASSLYGGTQYV. The CDR3 DNA sequence: TGTGCCAGCAGTTTATACGGCGGGACGCAGTACGTC.

J is TRBJ1-1 and V is TRBV18; 7 bases agree with TRBD1. This CDR3 has 14 amino acids. The V gene end was trimmed by 3 bases and the J gene end by 0 bases; junction bases not matched to a gene: 1. Germline assignment: CDR1 KGHSH and CDR2 LQKENI. For the CDR3, the DNA is TGTGCCAGCTCACCGACAGGGATGAACACTGAAGCTTTCTTT. Amino acid sequence: CASSPTGMNTEAFF.

The rearrangement joins TRBV11-2 to TRBJ2-2; 8 bases line up with TRBD2. The CDR3 runs to 17 residues. The junction had 9 bases not matched to a gene; V was cut back by 1 base and J by 5 bases. Germline V gene sequence: CDR1 SGHAT, CDR2 FQNNGV. The DNA of the CDR3 is TGTGCCAGCAGCTTAGCCGCGGCGGGAGGTCTAACCGGGGAGCTGTTTTTT. Its translation: CASSLAAAGGLTGELFF. The full variable domain, in which reference TRBV11-2 and TRBJ2-2 provide the parts outside the CDR3, is EAGVAQSPRYKIIEKRQSVAFWCNPISGHATLYWYQQILGQGPKLLIQFQNNGVVDDSQLPKDRFSAERLKGVDSTLKIQPAKLEDSAVYLCASSLAAAGGLTGELFFGEGSRLTVL.

The chain carries TRBV30 and TRBJ1-2; D perhaps matches TRBD1 (5 bases). CDR1 is GTSNPN and CDR2 is SVGIG in the germline V gene (reference sequence). Trimming took 3 bases from V and 3 from J, leaving 8 bases between them. This CDR3 has 12 amino acids. The CDR3 DNA follows: TGTGCCTGGAGGGGACCCGACTATGGCTACACCTTC. This encodes CAWRGPDYGYTF.

This rearrangement joins TRBV7-9 to TRBJ2-2; D uncertain. V shed 2 bases and J shed 6 bases, with 7 bases lying between them. Per the germline V gene, CDR1 is SEHNR and CDR2 is FQNEAQ (reference sequence). The CDR3 runs to 13 residues. In DNA form, the CDR3 reads TGTGCCAGCAGCTTAAAAGGAGCCGGGGAGCTGTTTTTT. This codes for CASSLKGAGELFF.

The chain employs TRBV27 and TRBJ2-7; D may be TRBD1 or TRBD2 (5 bases each). From germline, CDR1 is MNHEY and CDR2 SMNVEV (reference sequence). The V gene lost 5 bases and the J gene lost 12 bases, with 20 bases spanning the gap. The CDR3 covers 13 residues. This CDR3 is CASSALDTGRRYV. The DNA of the CDR3 is TGTGCCAGCAGTGCTCTGGACACTGGGAGAAGGTACGTC.

This sequence joins TRBV6-1 and TRBJ2-5; D uncertain. The V end was cut by 0 bases, the J end by 5 bases, with 4 bases between. The germline V gene encodes CDR1 MNHNS and CDR2 SASEGT. The CDR3 runs to 12 residues. This CDR3 is CASSEAGETQYF. The CDR3 nucleotides are TGTGCCAGCAGTGAAGCCGGGGAGACCCAGTACTTC.

The chain links TRBV5-1 to TRBJ2-5, with D maybe TRBD2 (5 bases). Trimming stripped 6 bases from V and 2 bases from J, with 17 bases between. Germline loops: CDR1 SGHRS, CDR2 YFSETQ. The CDR3 is 15 amino acids. This CDR3 is CASTLEADLQETQYF. The CDR3 bases are TGCGCCAGCACCCTAGAAGCGGACCTACAAGAGACCCAGTACTTC.

This chain links TRBV25-1 with TRBJ2-5; TRBD2 matches 12 bases. This CDR3 region has 17 residues. Germline assignment: CDR1 MGHDK and CDR2 SYGVNS. Trimming cost V 6 bases and J 2 bases; bases outside gene matches: 10. CDR3 in DNA: TGTGCCAGCAGGGCGTTTCTAGCGGGGGGGGATCAAGAGACCCAGTACTTC. Its protein product is CASRAFLAGGDQETQYF.